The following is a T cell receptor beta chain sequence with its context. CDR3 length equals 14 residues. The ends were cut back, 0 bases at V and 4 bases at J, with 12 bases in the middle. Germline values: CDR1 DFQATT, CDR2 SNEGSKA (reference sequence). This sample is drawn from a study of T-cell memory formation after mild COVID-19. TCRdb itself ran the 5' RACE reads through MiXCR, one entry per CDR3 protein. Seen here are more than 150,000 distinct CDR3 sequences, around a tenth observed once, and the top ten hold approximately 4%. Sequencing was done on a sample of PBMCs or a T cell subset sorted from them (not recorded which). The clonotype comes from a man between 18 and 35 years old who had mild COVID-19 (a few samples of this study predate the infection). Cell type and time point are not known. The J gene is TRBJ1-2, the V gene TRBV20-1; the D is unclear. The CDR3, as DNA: TGCAGTGCTAGAGAGGCAGGCGATAGCTATGGCTACACCTTC. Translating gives CSAREAGDSYGYTF.